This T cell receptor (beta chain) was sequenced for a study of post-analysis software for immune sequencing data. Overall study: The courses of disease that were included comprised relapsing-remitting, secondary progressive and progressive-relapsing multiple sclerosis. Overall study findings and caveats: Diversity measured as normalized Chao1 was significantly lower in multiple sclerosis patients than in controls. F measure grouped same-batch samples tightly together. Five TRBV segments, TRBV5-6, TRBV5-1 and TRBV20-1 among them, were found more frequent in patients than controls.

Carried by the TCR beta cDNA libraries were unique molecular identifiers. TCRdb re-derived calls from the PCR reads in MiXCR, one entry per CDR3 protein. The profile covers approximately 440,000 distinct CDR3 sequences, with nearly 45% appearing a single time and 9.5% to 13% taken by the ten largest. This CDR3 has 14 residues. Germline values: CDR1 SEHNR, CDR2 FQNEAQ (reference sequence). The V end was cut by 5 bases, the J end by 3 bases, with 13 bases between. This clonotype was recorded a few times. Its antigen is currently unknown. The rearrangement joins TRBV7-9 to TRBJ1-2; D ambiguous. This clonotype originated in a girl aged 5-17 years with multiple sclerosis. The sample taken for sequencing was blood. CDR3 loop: CASSPHGVDYGYTF. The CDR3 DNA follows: TGTGCCAGCAGCCCACACGGGGTGGACTATGGCTACACCTTC.